The sequence of this T cell receptor (beta chain) was determined in a study of T cells in narcolepsy. On the study more broadly: Patients with NT1 or NT2 and healthy control donors were enrolled.

Comments on this clone: Its specificity is not known.

Study-level results: Reportedly, autoreactive clonotypes were serially detected in patients' blood but not controls'. In some patient and control memory CD4+ samples, autoreactive clones were absent. HCRT-specific and TRIB2-specific autoreactive clonotypes appeared among same-patient CSF and blood CD4+ clonotypes.

TCRdb keeps only in-frame clones here, not all; method: immunoSEQ multiplex PCR. The data show 25,000 to 30,000 clones, around 87% seen once. CDR1 and CDR2 (germline): KGHSH, LQKENI. Trimming cost V 9 bases and J 7 bases; bases outside gene matches: 12. The CDR3 is made up of 14 amino acids. This receptor was taken from a human donor in good health. The V and J genes are TRBV18 and TRBJ2-3, with 8 bases aligning to TRBD1. Sample: memory (CD45RA-) CD4+ T cells from blood. CDR3: CASSGQGEGNTQYF. In nucleotides, the CDR3 is TGTGCCAGTTCAGGACAGGGAGAGGGGAATACGCAGTATTTT.